These 17 T cell receptor beta chains were all obtained from the same sample, sequenced in a study of identical twins (dated by TCRdb to 2016 to 2017). The library was built by means of 5' RACE. The listed sequencing device is Illumina HiSeq 2000. TCRdb reworked the public reads: Q25 trimming with fastp, MiXCR clone assembly, productive beta chains retained. Identical CDR3 proteins give one entry, which carries the most common genes and DNA. This sample comprises about 530,000 distinct CDR3 sequences, about 16% of them detected only once. The top ten constitute 0.35% to 0.45% of the sample. This sample also appeared in a second study, on yellow fever vaccine responses in identical twins.

The sample taken for sequencing was CD4+ T cells sorted from blood. Receptor source: a woman aged 18-29 years in good health.

This clonotype was seen a few times. The chain has TRBV10-3 and TRBJ2-7; possible D gene TRBD2, 5 bases. The germline V gene encodes CDR1 ENHRY and CDR2 SYGVKD. The CDR3 is made up of 14 amino acids. V lost 7 bases to trimming and J lost 2 bases, with 15 bases between them. The CDR3 region has the DNA TGTGCCATCACCCTCGACGAGGGCCCCTACGAGCAGTACTTC. Translation: CAITLDEGPYEQYF.

This clonotype was seen repeatedly, ten times or more. This chain joins TRBV5-1 and TRBJ2-7; maybe TRBD2 (5 bases). From germline, CDR1 is SGHRS and CDR2 YFSETQ. V was shortened by 2 bases and J by 5 bases, with 8 bases between the two germline ends. The CDR3 contains 12 residues. For the CDR3, the DNA is TGCGCCAGCAGCTTTCGGGGAGACGAGCAGTACTTC. Protein: CASSFRGDEQYF.

The chain joins TRBV6-5 to TRBJ2-2, with 8 bases aligning to TRBD1. This CDR3 has 16 amino acids. CDR1 is MNHEY and CDR2 is SVGAGI in the germline V gene. The V gene end was trimmed by 2 bases and the J gene end by 7 bases; junction bases not matched to a gene: 9. The DNA of the CDR3 is TGTGCCAGCAGTTACGGGCAGGGGGCGACGCACGGGGAGCTGTTTTTT. It codes for CASSYGQGATHGELFF.

The CDR3 sequence is CSVDGQVDEQFF. CDR3 bases: TGCAGCGTTGATGGGCAGGTTGATGAGCAGTTCTTC. The chain couples TRBV29-1 to TRBJ2-1; D is uncertain. CDR3 length: 12 residues. V was shortened by 3 bases and J by 8 bases, with 11 bases between the two germline ends. The germline V gene has CDR1 SQVTM and CDR2 ANQGSEA.

The chain joins TRBV12-3 or TRBV12-4 to TRBJ2-6; D call uncertain. V lost 8 bases, J lost 0 bases, and 5 bases lay in between. The CDR3 contains 13 residues. The CDR3 DNA sequence: TGTGCCAGCCGTACCTCTGGGGCCAACGTCCTGACTTTC. Protein: CASRTSGANVLTF.

The V gene is TRBV27, the J gene TRBJ2-1; D tentatively reads TRBD1 or TRBD2 (5 bases each). The length of the CDR3 is 14 residues. Trimming took off 0 bases at V and 12 bases at J, with 15 bases between the two ends. Per the germline V gene, CDR1 is MNHEY and CDR2 is SMNVEV (reference sequence). The CDR3, as DNA: TGTGCCAGCAGTTTATCGGGACCCCGGTTCAGGCAGTTCTTC. Its translation is CASSLSGPRFRQFF.

At least ten counts were recorded for this clonotype. The chain combines TRBV12-3 or TRBV12-4 with TRBJ1-4; tentative D call: TRBD1 (5 bases). Between the trimmed V and J ends, which lost 5 bases and 7 bases, there was a span of 17 bases. This CDR3 spans 15 amino acids. The CDR3 loop reads CASSLSQVPLEKLFF. The CDR3 coding sequence is TGTGCCAGCAGTCTATCACAGGTGCCCCTTGAAAAACTGTTTTTT.

The V gene is TRBV5-5, the J gene TRBJ2-7; no definite D call. With 0 bases removed from V and 7 bases from J, the gap between germline ends came to 11 bases. Per the germline V gene, CDR1 is SGHKS and CDR2 is YYEKEE (reference sequence). The CDR3 has 13 residues. The CDR3 spells CASSLVVVGEQYV. CDR3 nucleotide sequence: TGTGCCAGCAGCTTGGTTGTTGTCGGGGAGCAGTACGTC.

In this sample, this clonotype turned up a few times. The rearrangement joins TRBV6-1 to TRBJ2-1, with a possible D match to TRBD2 (5 bases). Germline V CDR1 and CDR2: MNHNS, SASEGT. Trimming pared 4 bases from V and 9 bases from J, leaving 7 bases between. The CDR3 runs to 11 residues. CDR3 in amino acids: CASSASREQFF. The CDR3 nucleotides are TGTGCCAGCAGTGCTAGCCGTGAGCAGTTCTTC.

At least ten counts were recorded for this clonotype. V gene TRBV7-2 combines with J gene TRBJ2-1, with 10 positions matching TRBD2. CDR1 and CDR2 from the germline V gene are SGHTA and FQGNSA. The CDR3 has 15 amino acids. V gave up 8 bases and J gave up 6 bases; unmatched junction bases: 10. CDR3 in amino acids: CASLLSSGSLNEQFF. CDR3 coding DNA: TGTGCCAGCCTACTCTCTAGCGGGAGTCTCAATGAGCAGTTCTTC.

This clonotype came up a few times. DNA for the CDR3: TGTGCCAGCAGTTTGGCGGGGTCGCAGTTCTTC. Translated, it gives CASSLAGSQFF. The gene calls are TRBV12-3 or TRBV12-4 and TRBJ2-1; possible D gene TRBD2, 6 bases. V was shortened by 3 bases and J by 12 bases, with 9 bases between the two germline ends. The length of the CDR3 is 11 residues.

The V and J genes are TRBV2 and TRBJ2-1, with 9 bases aligning to TRBD2. Germline V CDR1 and CDR2: SNHLY, FYNNEI. The CDR3 sequence is 15 residues long. The V segment lost 0 bases and the J segment 9 bases; nucleotides outside the gene matches: 6. The CDR3 here is CASSEASGSVGEQFF. The CDR3 bases are TGTGCCAGCAGTGAAGCTAGCGGGAGCGTGGGTGAGCAGTTCTTC. The variable domain in full, with the rest retrieved from reference TRBV2 and TRBJ2-1, is EPEVTQTPSHQVTQMGQEVILRCVPISNHLYFYWYRQILGQKVEFLVSFYNNEISEKSEIFDDQFSVERPDGSNFTLKIRSTKLEDSAMYFCASSEASGSVGEQFFGPGTRLTVL.

The rearrangement uses TRBV7-8 and TRBJ2-1, with D possibly matching TRBD2 (5 bases). The V end was cut by 5 bases, the J end by 6 bases, with 14 bases between. This CDR3 comprises 14 residues. Germline V gives CDR1 SGHVS, CDR2 FQNEAQ. The DNA for the CDR3 is TGTGCCAGCAGCCCGGGATCTGGTATCAATGAGCAGTTCTTC. Translated, it gives CASSPGSGINEQFF. The whole variable domain, remainder taken from reference TRBV7-8 and TRBJ2-1, is GAGVSQSPRYKVAKRGQDVALRCDPISGHVSLFWYQQALGQGPEFLTYFQNEAQLDKSGLPSDRFFAERPEGSVSTLKIQRTQQEDSAVYLCASSPGSGINEQFFGPGTRLTVL.

This clonotype was seen a few times. The chain employs TRBV24-1 and TRBJ2-3; D possibly matches TRBD1 or TRBD2 (5 bases each). CDR1 and CDR2 (germline): KGHDR, SFDVKD. Trimming cost V 0 bases and J 2 bases, with 8 bases left between them. The CDR3 is 15 amino acids. The chain's CDR3 is CATSDLGGVTDTQYF. The CDR3 DNA reads as TGTGCCACCAGTGATTTGGGGGGTGTCACAGATACGCAGTATTTT.

This clonotype was seen a handful of times. The chain employs TRBV2 and TRBJ2-7, with 11 bases fitting TRBD2. The germline gives CDR1 SNHLY, CDR2 FYNNEI. CDR3 length equals 18 residues. V was pared by 8 bases and J by 3 bases, with 18 bases of the junction left unmatched. CDR3 amino acids: CASGTGTSGNRRGYEQYF. The CDR3 DNA sequence: TGTGCCAGCGGAACCGGGACTAGCGGAAACAGGAGGGGCTACGAGCAGTACTTC.

This chain links TRBV5-1 with TRBJ2-1; 7 positions match TRBD2. Per the germline V gene, CDR1 is SGHRS and CDR2 is YFSETQ. V was pared by 0 bases and J by 9 bases, with 9 bases of the junction left unmatched. The CDR3 sequence is 15 residues long. The CDR3 loop reads CASSLVLGGEGEQFF. The CDR3 region has the DNA TGCGCCAGCAGCTTGGTCTTGGGAGGGGAGGGTGAGCAGTTCTTC.

This clonotype was picked up a small number of times. The genes are TRBV14 and TRBJ2-1; D unresolved. Trimming removed 0 bases from V and 8 bases from J, with 8 bases in between. This CDR3 is built from 13 residues. Germline CDR1 and CDR2: SGHDN and FVKESK. CDR3 in DNA: TGTGCCAGCAGCCAAGATCCCCGGGATGAGCAGTTCTTC. The encoded protein is CASSQDPRDEQFF.